This paragraph covers one T cell receptor beta chain sequence. Its binding antigen is unknown. Qualities for individual bases were not recorded, and no much larger clone is one base off. The record originates from a study of shared clonotypes between healthy human individuals (dated by TCRdb to the early 2020s). About the investigation overall: The cohort included a few men and a couple of women between 18 and 49 years of age. Each donor's leukapheresis produced roughly between roughly 0.85 and 10 billion PBMCs. To estimate repertoire size and how much clonotype sharing occurs between individuals, the study deeply sequenced the blood TCR repertoires of a handful of healthy adults. For each donor, CD4 naive and CD4 memory were each given three plates, CD8 naive was given two plates, and CD8 memory was given one plate. To increase sequencing depth and limit assay-specific biases, different laboratories used diverse techniques to prepare libraries and sequence TCR repertoires.

The paper as a whole reports these results and caveats: Across four donors, roughly 5.1% of naive CD4, roughly 3.5% of naive CD8, about 2.3% of memory CD4, and around 0.4% of memory CD8 clonotypes were shared. Even with the large sequencing depth, rarefaction of the sorted-subset datasets indicated that sequencing was incomplete. Based on pairwise subsampling, the degree of clonotype sharing among donors was expected to be affected by sequencing depth. Because the study included only a small number of donors, the genetic and exposure-history diversity represented was limited. Clonotypes shared by all four sorted-subset donors showed higher generation probabilities than non-shared clonotypes. Sampling was limited to blood, and TCR repertoires in tissue likely differ from TCR repertoires in blood. Naive subsets generally had larger estimated clonotype richness than memory subsets.

Using the deep immunoSEQ assay, multiplex PCR amplified TCR CDR3 regions from genomic DNA. For each cell subset, the extracted genomic DNA was distributed evenly across all wells of several immunoSEQ 96-well plates, and each plate served as one replicate. For sorted subsets, each replicate PCR was loaded with about 0.2 ug genomic DNA, equivalent to approximately 27,000 T cell genomes. Purified libraries were quantified with a Qubit 3.0 fluorometer, sized on a Bioanalyzer 2100, and re-quantified with the KAPA Library Quantification kit. Every immunoSEQ 96-well plate was sequenced on a separate single-read 150-cycle Illumina NextSeq 550 flow cell. Per the original workflow: Because the immunoSEQ output held only junctional sequences and lacked quality scores, the filtering could not match the filtering applied to full-length reads. Sequences were annotated with PyIR, a Python wrapper for IgBLAST v1.9, and V/J genes and CDR3 were assigned using IMGT germline references. Reads were removed for weak V/J assignments (E-value above 1e-6), missing CDR3, stop codons, out-of-frame junctions, or ambiguous translated residues. V3J clonotypes were defined as sequences sharing the same inferred V gene, J gene, and CDR3 amino acid sequence. To compute the percentage overlap between repertoires, the number of shared unique clonotypes was divided by the size of the smaller repertoire. Three approaches were used to assess repertoire richness: RTK rarefaction, the Chao1 estimator, and Recon v2.1 estimates of unobserved clonotypes. For all TCRbeta clonotypes obtained by the gDNA method from several donors, generation probabilities were computed with OLGA. TCRdb re-hosts the immuneACCESS table, in-frame sequences only. Its copies lack some clones; in the studies checked, an unresolved V gene accounts for under half of them, and the cause for the rest is not known. That table supplies the V and J calls and clone size; D and trimming were determined from the DNA. The sample contains about 1,900,000 clones, approximately 94% of them found a single time. Of the sample, roughly 1.2% is held by the ten largest clones.

Taken from the germline V gene (reference sequence), the CDR1 and CDR2 loops are SGHNT and YYREEE. Measured from the cysteine to the phenylalanine, the CDR3 is 17 residues long. Just CDR3 DNA is preserved here, 51 bases in frame from base 1. V is cut by 0 bases and J by 0 bases, and the space between the germline ends is 12 bases. CD8 naive samples were obtained by positive selection for CCR7 among CD45RO-negative cells, yielding a CD45RA+CCR7+ population from which TemRA cells were excluded. Donors were healthy HIV-negative adults with no recently reported acute infections or vaccinations. Every donor was a Caucasian adult living in Nashville, Tennessee, USA. Blood was collected by leukapheresis, and PBMCs were isolated by Ficoll-Histopaque density gradient centrifugation and then cryopreserved in liquid nitrogen vapor phase. Purity and quantity of every magnetically sorted T cell population were checked by analytical flow cytometry. From each sorted fraction, genomic DNA was isolated and quantified by UV absorbance on a Nanodrop 2000c.

The specimen sequenced was naive CD8+ T cells sorted from blood. In the paper's terms, the cell subset or site label means: CD45RA+CCR7+. This receptor was taken from a man aged 18 to 29 in good health. The chain is made from TRBV5-4 and TRBJ2-2; too little of a D gene remains to name it. CDR3 protein: CASSLEESFANTGELFF. In nucleotide form, the sequence is TGTGCCAGCAGCTTGGAGGAATCCTTCGCGAACACCGGGGAGCTGTTTTTT.